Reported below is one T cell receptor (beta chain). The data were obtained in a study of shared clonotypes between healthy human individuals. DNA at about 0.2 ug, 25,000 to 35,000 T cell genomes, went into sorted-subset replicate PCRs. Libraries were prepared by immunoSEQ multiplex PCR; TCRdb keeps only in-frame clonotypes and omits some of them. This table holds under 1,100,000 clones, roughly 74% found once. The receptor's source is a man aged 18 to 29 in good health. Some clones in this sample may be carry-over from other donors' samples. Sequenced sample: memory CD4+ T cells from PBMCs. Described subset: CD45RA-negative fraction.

The CDR3 DNA reads TGCGCCAGCAGCTTTAGGGGGAGGCCAGTTACAGACGCTGAAGCTTTCTTT. Residues: CASSFRGRPVTDAEAFF. The J gene is TRBJ1-1, the V gene TRBV5-1, with a weak D call TRBD1 (6 bases). The CDR3 is made up of 17 amino acids. The V end was cut by 2 bases, the J end by 6 bases, with 23 bases between. Germline V CDR1 and CDR2: SGHRS, YFSETQ.